This record concerns one TCR beta chain sequence. These data come from a study of long-term antiretroviral therapy in people with HIV. With survey level as its setting, the immunoSEQ assay was v3.0. This table comes from immunoSEQ multiplex PCR, and its TCRdb copy is limited to in-frame clones, with some not included. The data show about 25,000 clones, with around 85% seen just once and roughly 15% held by the top ten. The J segment lost 1 base and the V segment lost 6 bases, leaving 5 bases of the junction unmatched. The CDR3 extends over 15 amino acids. CDR1 and CDR2 (germline): MNHEY, SVGAGI. Only United States sites treated participants with HIV.

Sequenced material: unsorted PBMCs, taken 1.2 years after starting antiretroviral therapy. This chain links TRBV6-5 with TRBJ2-7; TRBD1 matches 11 bases. The clonotype was recovered from a man between 45 and 60 years old with HIV. CDR3 residues: CASRHRDRGSYEQYF. For the CDR3, the DNA is TGTGCCAGCAGACACCGGGACAGGGGGTCCTACGAGCAGTACTTC.